The sequence of this TCR beta chain was determined in a study of CD8 T cells in ankylosing spondylitis. Overall study findings and caveats: Past research had described some motif variants in reactive arthritis synovial fluid and blood.

The table lists this clonotype with many counts. Its antigen remains unknown. TCRdb itself ran the 5' RACE reads through MiXCR, one entry per CDR3 protein. The sample comprises about 130,000 distinct CDR3 sequences, 7% to 10% of which are singletons, and roughly 3.4% rests with the top ten. The V end was cut by 5 bases, the J end by 3 bases, with 7 bases between. The CDR3 has 13 residues. Germline-derived CDR1 and CDR2 are LGHNA and YSLEER. The chain carries TRBV4-3 and TRBJ2-2, with D perhaps TRBD1 (5 bases). The specimen was blood, either unsorted or a sorted T cell fraction (not recorded which). The source of this sequence is a male donor with ankylosing spondylitis or in good health (not recorded which). The CDR3 here is CASSKTDTGELFF. CDR3 DNA sequence: TGCGCCAGCAGCAAGACAGACACCGGGGAGCTGTTTTTT.